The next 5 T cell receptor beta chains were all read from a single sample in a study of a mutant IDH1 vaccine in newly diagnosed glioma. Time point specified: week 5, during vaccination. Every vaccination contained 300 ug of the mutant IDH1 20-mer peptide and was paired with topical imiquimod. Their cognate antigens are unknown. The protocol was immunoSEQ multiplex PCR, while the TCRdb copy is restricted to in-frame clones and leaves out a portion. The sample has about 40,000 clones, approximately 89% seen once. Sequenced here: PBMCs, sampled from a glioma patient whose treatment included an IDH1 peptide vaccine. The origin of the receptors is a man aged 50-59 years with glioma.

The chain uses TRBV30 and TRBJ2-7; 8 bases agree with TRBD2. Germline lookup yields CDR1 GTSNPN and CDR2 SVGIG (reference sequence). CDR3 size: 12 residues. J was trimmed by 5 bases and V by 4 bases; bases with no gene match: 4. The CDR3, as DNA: TGTGCCTGGAATGGACTAGCCGACGAGCAGTACTTC. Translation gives CAWNGLADEQYF.

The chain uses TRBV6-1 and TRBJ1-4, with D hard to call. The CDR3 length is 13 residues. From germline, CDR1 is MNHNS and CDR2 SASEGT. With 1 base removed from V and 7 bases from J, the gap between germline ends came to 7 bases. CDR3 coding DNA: TGTGCCAGCAGTGAAGGGCCTACTGAAAAACTGTTTTTT. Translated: CASSEGPTEKLFF.

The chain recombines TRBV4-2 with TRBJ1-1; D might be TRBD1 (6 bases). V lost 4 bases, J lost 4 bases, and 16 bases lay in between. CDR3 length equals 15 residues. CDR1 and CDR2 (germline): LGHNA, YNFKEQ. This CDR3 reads CASSRDRRDVTEAFF. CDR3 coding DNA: TGTGCCAGCAGCCGAGACAGGAGGGATGTCACTGAAGCTTTCTTT.

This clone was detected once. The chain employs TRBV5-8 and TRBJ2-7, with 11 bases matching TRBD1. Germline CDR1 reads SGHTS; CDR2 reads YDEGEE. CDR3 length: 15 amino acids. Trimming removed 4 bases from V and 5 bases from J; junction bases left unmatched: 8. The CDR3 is CASSLRTGGLNEQYF. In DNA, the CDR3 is TGTGCCAGCAGCCTACGGACAGGGGGCTTGAACGAGCAGTACTTC.

The CDR3, as DNA: TGTGCCAGCAGCCAAGACCACCTGGCGGGACCGGGGCAGTACTTC. This encodes CASSQDHLAGPGQYF. The V and J genes are TRBV7-2 and TRBJ2-7; perhaps TRBD2 as D (6 bases). The CDR3 contains 15 residues. V was clipped by 5 bases and J by 9 bases, with 23 bases between them. Per germline, CDR1 SGHTA and CDR2 FQGNSA.